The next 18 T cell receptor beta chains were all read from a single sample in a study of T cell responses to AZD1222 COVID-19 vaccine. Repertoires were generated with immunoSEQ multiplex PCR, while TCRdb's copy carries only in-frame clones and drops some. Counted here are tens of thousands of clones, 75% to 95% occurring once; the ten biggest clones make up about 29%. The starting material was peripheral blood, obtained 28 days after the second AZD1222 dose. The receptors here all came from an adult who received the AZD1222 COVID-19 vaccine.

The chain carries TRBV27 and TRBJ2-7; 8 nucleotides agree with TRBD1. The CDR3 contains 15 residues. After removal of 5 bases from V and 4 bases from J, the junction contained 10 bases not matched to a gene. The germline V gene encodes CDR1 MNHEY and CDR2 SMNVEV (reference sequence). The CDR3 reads CASSPGQGYSYEQYF. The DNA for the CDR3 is TGTGCCAGCAGTCCCGGACAGGGCTATTCTTACGAGCAGTACTTC.

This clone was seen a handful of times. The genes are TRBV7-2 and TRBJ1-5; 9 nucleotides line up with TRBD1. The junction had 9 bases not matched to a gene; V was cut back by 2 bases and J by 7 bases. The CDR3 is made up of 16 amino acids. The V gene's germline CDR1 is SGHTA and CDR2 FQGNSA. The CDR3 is CASSLNPGTGKQPQHF. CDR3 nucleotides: TGTGCCAGCAGCTTAAACCCCGGGACAGGGAAACAGCCCCAGCATTTT.

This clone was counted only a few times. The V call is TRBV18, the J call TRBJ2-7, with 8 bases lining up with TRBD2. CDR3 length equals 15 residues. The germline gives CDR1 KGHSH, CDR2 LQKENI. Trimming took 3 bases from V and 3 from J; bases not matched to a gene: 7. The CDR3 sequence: CASSPSSGGLYEQYF. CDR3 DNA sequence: TGTGCCAGCTCACCCTCGTCGGGGGGGCTCTACGAGCAGTACTTC.

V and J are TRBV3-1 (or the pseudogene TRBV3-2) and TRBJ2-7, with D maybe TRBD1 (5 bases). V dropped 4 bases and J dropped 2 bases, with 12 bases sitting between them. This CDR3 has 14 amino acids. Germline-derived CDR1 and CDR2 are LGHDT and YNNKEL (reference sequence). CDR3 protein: CASSPTDSAYEQYF. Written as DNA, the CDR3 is TGTGCCAGCAGCCCAACCGACAGTGCCTACGAGCAGTACTTC.

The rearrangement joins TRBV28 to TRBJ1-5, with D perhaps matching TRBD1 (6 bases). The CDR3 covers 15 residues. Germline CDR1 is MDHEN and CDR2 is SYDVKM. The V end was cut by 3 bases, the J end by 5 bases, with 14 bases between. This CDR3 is CASSFRRNRDQPQHF. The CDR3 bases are TGTGCCAGCAGTTTTCGCCGCAACAGGGATCAGCCCCAGCATTTT.

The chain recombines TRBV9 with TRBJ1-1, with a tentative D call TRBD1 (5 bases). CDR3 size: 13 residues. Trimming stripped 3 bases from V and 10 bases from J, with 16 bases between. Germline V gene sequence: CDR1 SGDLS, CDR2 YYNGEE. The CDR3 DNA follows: TGTGCCAGCAGCGCCCTGGTCGGGGACGGAGCTTTCTTT. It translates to CASSALVGDGAFF.

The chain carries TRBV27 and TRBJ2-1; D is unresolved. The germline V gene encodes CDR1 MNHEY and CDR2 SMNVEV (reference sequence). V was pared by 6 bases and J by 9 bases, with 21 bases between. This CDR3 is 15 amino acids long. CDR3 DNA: TGTGCCAGCAGAACTCCGAGACCCACGTTGGGTGAGCAGTTCTTC. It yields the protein CASRTPRPTLGEQFF.

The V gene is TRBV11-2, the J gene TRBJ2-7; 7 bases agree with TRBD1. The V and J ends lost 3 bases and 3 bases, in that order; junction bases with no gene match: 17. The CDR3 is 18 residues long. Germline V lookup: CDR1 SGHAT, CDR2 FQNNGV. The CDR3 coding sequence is TGTGCCAGCAGCTTCACCCGATCCCGGACAGGATATGACTACGAGCAGTACTTC. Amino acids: CASSFTRSRTGYDYEQYF. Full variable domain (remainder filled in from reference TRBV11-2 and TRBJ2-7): EAGVAQSPRYKIIEKRQSVAFWCNPISGHATLYWYQQILGQGPKLLIQFQNNGVVDDSQLPKDRFSAERLKGVDSTLKIQPAKLEDSAVYLCASSFTRSRTGYDYEQYFGPGTRLTVT.

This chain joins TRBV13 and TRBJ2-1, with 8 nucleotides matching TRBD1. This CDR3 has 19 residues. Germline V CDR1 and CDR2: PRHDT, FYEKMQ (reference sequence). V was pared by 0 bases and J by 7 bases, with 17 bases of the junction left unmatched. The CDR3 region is CASSLGRGPSRISWNEQFF. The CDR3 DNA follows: TGTGCCAGCAGCTTAGGCAGGGGGCCGAGCCGGATTTCTTGGAATGAGCAGTTCTTC.

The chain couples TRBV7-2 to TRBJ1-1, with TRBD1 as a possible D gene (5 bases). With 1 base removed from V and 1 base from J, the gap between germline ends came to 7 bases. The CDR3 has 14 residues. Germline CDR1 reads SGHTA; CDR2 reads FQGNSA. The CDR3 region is CASSLGGANTEAFF. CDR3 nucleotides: TGTGCCAGCAGCTTAGGAGGGGCGAACACTGAAGCTTTCTTT.

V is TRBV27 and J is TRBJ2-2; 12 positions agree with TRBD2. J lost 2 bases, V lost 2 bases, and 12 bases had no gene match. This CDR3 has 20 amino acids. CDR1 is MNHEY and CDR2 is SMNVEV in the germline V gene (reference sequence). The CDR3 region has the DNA TGTGCCAGCAGTTTAGGGAGGCGCACTAGCGGGAGGTTTAACACCGGGGAGCTGTTTTTT. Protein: CASSLGRRTSGRFNTGELFF.

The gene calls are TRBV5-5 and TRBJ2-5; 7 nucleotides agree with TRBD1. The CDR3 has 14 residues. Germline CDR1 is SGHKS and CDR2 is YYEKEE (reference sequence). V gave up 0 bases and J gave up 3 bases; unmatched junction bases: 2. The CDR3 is CASSLGQGEETQYF. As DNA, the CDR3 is TGTGCCAGCAGCTTGGGCCAGGGGGAAGAGACCCAGTACTTC.

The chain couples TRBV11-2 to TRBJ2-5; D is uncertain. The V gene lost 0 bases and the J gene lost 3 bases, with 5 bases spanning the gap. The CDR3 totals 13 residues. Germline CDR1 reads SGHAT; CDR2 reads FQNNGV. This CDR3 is CASSLDWEETQYF. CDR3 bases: TGTGCCAGCAGCTTAGACTGGGAAGAGACCCAGTACTTC.

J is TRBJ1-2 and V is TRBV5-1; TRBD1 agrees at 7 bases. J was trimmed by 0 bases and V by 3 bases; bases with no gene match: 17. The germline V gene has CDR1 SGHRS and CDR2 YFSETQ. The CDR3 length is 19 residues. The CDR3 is CASSSDPGQPTSANYGYTF. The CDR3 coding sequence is TGCGCCAGCAGCTCCGATCCGGGACAGCCTACATCTGCTAACTATGGCTACACCTTC. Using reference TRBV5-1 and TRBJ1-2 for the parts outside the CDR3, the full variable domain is KAGVTQTPRYLIKTRGQQVTLSCSPISGHRSVSWYQQTPGQGLQFLFEYFSETQRNKGNFPGRFSGRQFSNSRSEMNVSTLELGDSALYLCASSSDPGQPTSANYGYTFGSGTRLTVV.

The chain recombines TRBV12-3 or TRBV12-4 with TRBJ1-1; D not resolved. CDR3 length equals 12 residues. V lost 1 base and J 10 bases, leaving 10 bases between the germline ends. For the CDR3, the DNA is TGTGCCAGCAGTTTAGAGGCCAGAAGAGCTTTCTTT. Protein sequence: CASSLEARRAFF.

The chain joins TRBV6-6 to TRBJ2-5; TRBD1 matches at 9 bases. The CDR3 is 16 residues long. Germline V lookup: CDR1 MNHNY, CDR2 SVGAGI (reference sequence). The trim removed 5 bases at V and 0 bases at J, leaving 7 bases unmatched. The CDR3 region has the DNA TGTGCCAGCAGTCCCTCGGACAGGGGAAACCAAGAGACCCAGTACTTC. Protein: CASSPSDRGNQETQYF.

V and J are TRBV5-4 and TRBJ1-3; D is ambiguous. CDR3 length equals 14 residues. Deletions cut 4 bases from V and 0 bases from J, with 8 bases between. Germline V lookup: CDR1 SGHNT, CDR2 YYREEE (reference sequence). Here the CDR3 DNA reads TGTGCCAGCAGCCTCGGGGACTCTGGAAACACCATATATTTT. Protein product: CASSLGDSGNTIYF.

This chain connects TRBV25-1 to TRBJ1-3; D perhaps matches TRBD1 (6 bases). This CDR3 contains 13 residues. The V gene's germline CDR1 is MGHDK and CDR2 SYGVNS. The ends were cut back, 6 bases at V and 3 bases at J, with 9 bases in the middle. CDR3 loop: CASSPQGGNTIYF. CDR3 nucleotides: TGTGCCAGCAGCCCACAGGGTGGAAACACCATATATTTT.